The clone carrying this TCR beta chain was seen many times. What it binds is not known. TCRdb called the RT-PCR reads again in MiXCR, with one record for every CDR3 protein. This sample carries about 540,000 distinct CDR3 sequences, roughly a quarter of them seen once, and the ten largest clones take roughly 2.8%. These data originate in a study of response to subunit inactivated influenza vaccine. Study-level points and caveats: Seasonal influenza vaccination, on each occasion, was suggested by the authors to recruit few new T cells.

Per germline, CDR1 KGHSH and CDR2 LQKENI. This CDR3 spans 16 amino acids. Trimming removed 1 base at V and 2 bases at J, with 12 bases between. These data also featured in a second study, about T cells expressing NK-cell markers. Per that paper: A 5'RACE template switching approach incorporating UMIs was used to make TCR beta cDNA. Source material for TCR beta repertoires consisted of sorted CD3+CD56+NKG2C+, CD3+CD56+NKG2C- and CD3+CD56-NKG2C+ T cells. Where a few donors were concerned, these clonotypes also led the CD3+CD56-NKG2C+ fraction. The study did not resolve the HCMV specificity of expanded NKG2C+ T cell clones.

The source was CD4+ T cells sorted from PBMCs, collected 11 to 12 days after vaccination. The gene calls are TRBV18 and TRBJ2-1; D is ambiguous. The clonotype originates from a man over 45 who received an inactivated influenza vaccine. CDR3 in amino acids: CASSPLLVGTYNEQFF. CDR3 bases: TGTGCCAGCTCACCACTCCTAGTAGGGACCTACAATGAGCAGTTCTTC.